This is a list of T cell receptor beta chains from one sample in a study of T cells in Graves' hyperthyroidism and ophthalmopathy. Each CDR3 protein is one row after TCRdb ran MiXCR on the multiplex PCR reads. This sample yields more than 500,000 distinct CDR3 sequences, of which about 16% are seen a single time; over 25% belongs to the top ten. The sample was blood. The receptor source for this set is a woman younger than 45 with Graves' ophthalmopathy. CDR3s include the opening cysteine and the closing phenylalanine or tryptophan. A D gene is named only where the DNA matches it firmly. Clone size is shown for a subset of rows, as once, few, many or a class of expanded clone.

cdr3_aa cdr3_nt v_call d_call cdr3_length j_call clone_size
CASSNGGGTGELFF TGTGCCAGCAGTAATGGGGGGGGTACCGGGGAGCTGTTTTTT TRBV7-3 TRBD2 14 TRBJ2-2 NA
CSADDKPYNEQFF TGCAGTGCTGACGATAAACCCTACAATGAGCAGTTCTTC TRBV20-1 NA 13 TRBJ2-1 many
CASSWGPGQAVQEQYF TGTGCCAGCAGCTGGGGTCCGGGACAGGCGGTTCAAGAGCAGTACTTC TRBV5-6 TRBD1 16 TRBJ2-7 NA
CASSPPGLAGGEQYF TGTGCCAGCTCACCACCGGGACTAGCGGGAGGCGAGCAGTACTTC TRBV18 TRBD2 15 TRBJ2-7 NA
CASSYSSGRADTQYF TGTGCCAGCAGTTACTCCAGCGGGAGGGCGGATACGCAGTATTTT TRBV6-5 TRBD2 15 TRBJ2-3 many
CASKPLQGAGGTDTQYF TGCGCCAGCAAGCCGCTACAGGGGGCGGGGGGGACAGATACGCAGTATTTT TRBV5-1 NA 17 TRBJ2-3 NA
CASSHPQGGKETQYF TGTGCCAGCAGCCATCCCCAGGGGGGGAAAGAGACCCAGTACTTC TRBV12-3/TRBV12-4 NA 15 TRBJ2-5 few
CASSQDTSKDQPQHF TGTGCCAGCAGCCAAGATACGAGCAAAGATCAGCCCCAGCATTTT TRBV3-1 NA 15 TRBJ1-5 many
CSARDGQFGYEQYF TGCAGTGCTAGAGACGGACAGTTCGGGTACGAGCAGTACTTC TRBV20-1 NA 14 TRBJ2-7 many
CAWSVRGPLHF TGTGCCTGGAGTGTACGAGGGCCCCTCCACTTT TRBV30 NA 11 TRBJ1-6 few
CASSVEASGTGEQFF TGTGCCAGCAGCGTAGAGGCTAGCGGGACAGGTGAGCAGTTCTTC TRBV9 NA 15 TRBJ2-1 NA
CASSLAILAHTYDEQFF TGTGCCAGCAGCTTGGCAATACTAGCACACACCTACGATGAGCAGTTCTTC TRBV7-2 NA 17 TRBJ2-1 many
CASTRRNTGELFF TGTGCCAGCACCAGGAGGAACACCGGGGAGCTGTTTTTT TRBV27 NA 13 TRBJ2-2 many
CATQRRSWNTGELFF TGTGCCACCCAAAGGAGGTCTTGGAACACCGGGGAGCTGTTTTTT TRBV7-2 NA 15 TRBJ2-2 many
CASSLPGQGPSYNEQFF TGTGCCAGCAGTTTACCCGGACAGGGACCCTCCTACAATGAGCAGTTCTTC TRBV28 TRBD1 17 TRBJ2-1 few
CASSPNRGGTDTQYF TGTGCCAGCTCGCCCAACAGGGGTGGCACAGATACGCAGTATTTT TRBV18 TRBD1 15 TRBJ2-3 many
CASSPGQGFRGYTF TGTGCCAGCAGCCCGGGACAGGGTTTTCGGGGCTACACCTTC TRBV3-1 TRBD1 14 TRBJ1-2 many
CASRGPGQGSYGYTF TGTGCCAGCAGGGGACCGGGACAGGGATCGTATGGCTACACCTTC TRBV2 TRBD1 15 TRBJ1-2 few
CAWSEGLNPGTQYF TGTGCCTGGAGCGAGGGACTAAATCCGGGGACCCAGTACTTC TRBV30 TRBD2 14 TRBJ2-5 many
CASSQPGLAYEQYF TGTGCCAGCAGCCAGCCGGGACTAGCCTACGAGCAGTACTTC TRBV3-1 TRBD2 14 TRBJ2-7 many
CASSRKEETQYF TGTGCCAGCAGCCGCAAAGAAGAGACCCAGTACTTC TRBV6-1 NA 12 TRBJ2-5 many
CASSQDRYPYEQYF TGTGCCAGCAGCCAAGATAGGTACCCCTACGAGCAGTACTTC TRBV14 NA 14 TRBJ2-7 few
CSAPAGTSGHTYEQYF TGCAGTGCCCCGGCAGGGACTAGCGGGCATACCTACGAGCAGTACTTC TRBV20-1 TRBD2 16 TRBJ2-7 NA
CASSLGAAKNIQYF TGTGCCAGCAGTTTAGGAGCGGCCAAAAACATTCAGTACTTC TRBV12-3/TRBV12-4 NA 14 TRBJ2-4 many
CASSVSSGHEQYF TGCGCCAGCAGTGTTTCTAGCGGGCACGAGCAGTACTTC TRBV10-2 TRBD2 13 TRBJ2-7 NA
CASSIQAHLSYEQYF TGTGCCAGTAGTATACAGGCCCACCTCTCCTACGAGCAGTACTTC TRBV19 NA 15 TRBJ2-7 NA